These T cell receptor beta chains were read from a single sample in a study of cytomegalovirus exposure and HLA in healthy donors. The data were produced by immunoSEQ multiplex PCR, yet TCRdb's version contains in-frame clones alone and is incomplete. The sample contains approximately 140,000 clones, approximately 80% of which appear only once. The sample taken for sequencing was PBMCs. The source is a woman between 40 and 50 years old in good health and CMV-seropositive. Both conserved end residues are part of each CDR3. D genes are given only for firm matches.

CASRTVIESNQPQHF	.	TRBV19	TRBJ1-5
CASSSGAGGSYEQYF	TRBD2	TRBV6-6	TRBJ2-7
CASSFGVGQPETQYF	.	TRBV7-9	TRBJ2-5
CASASQGPRYEQYF	.	TRBV12-5	TRBJ2-7
CASSPAGRHEAFF	.	TRBV28	TRBJ1-1
CASSTGTGNQPQHF	TRBD1	TRBV7-2	TRBJ1-5
CASSLGNGDTGELFF	.	TRBV5-1	TRBJ2-2
CASSLGTMEQFF	.	TRBV7-8	TRBJ2-1
CSPILANEQFF	.	TRBV29-1	TRBJ2-1
CASSYFRNTEAFF	.	TRBV6-5	TRBJ1-1
CASSLPRRGHEQYF	.	TRBV11-2	TRBJ2-7
CASSNTGAGYTF	TRBD1	TRBV19	TRBJ1-2
CASTDRGMEETQYF	TRBD1	TRBV2	TRBJ2-5
CASSPQGLNQPQHF	.	TRBV18	TRBJ1-5
CASSFGTGRDIKTQYF	TRBD1	TRBV7-8	TRBJ2-5
CASSIADRGRGGYTF	TRBD1	TRBV19	TRBJ1-2